This T cell receptor (beta chain) was captured by sequencing in a study of T cells after posttransplantation cyclophosphamide. Controls had myeloablative marrow grafts with methotrexate and calcineurin inhibitor, sampled at 1 year. This CDR3 has 13 amino acids. The germline V and J ends were trimmed by 2 bases and 0 bases, with 4 bases remaining between them. Germline CDR1 SGHVS, CDR2 FNYEAQ. General study points: Donor-recipient repertoire similarity was low at 1-2 months, rising over year one. After PTCy, TRB diversity resembled that of CNI/methotrexate controls.

The table came from immunoSEQ multiplex PCR; TCRdb's copy has only in-frame clones and leaves some out. The sample consists of 15,000 to 20,000 clones, over 75% of them appearing once. About this clone: Its antigen is not known.

Source: PBMCs, taken after an allogeneic stem cell transplant with a calcineurin inhibitor and methotrexate. The chain uses TRBV7-6 and TRBJ2-5; no clear D. This TCR came from a male patient aged 50 or older who received an allogeneic stem cell transplant from an unrelated donor, was CMV-positive, and had chronic GVHD only. Some T cells could come from the graft donor. The CDR3 reads CASSLTNQETQYF. The CDR3 DNA is TGTGCCAGCAGCTTAACAAACCAAGAGACCCAGTACTTC.